The rows below give T cell receptor beta chains drawn from one sample of a study of cytomegalovirus exposure and HLA in healthy donors. Libraries were prepared by immunoSEQ multiplex PCR; TCRdb keeps only in-frame clonotypes and omits some of them. The data hold around 28,000 clones, with roughly 89% observed a single time. Sequenced: PBMCs. The receptors here all came from a boy younger than 18 in good health and CMV-seronegative. CDR3s include the opening cysteine and the closing phenylalanine or tryptophan. D genes are given only for firm matches. The size of a clone is reported for some rows only, either as once, few or many, or as a class for expanded clones.

CDR3 | DNA | length | D | J | size | V
CASSLLGPSYNSPLHF | TGTGCCAGCAGCTTGCTTGGGCCTTCCTATAATTCACCCCTCCACTTT | 16 | . | TRBJ1-6 | . | TRBV5-6
CASSELTGGYYEQYF | TGCGCCAGCAGTGAGTTGACAGGGGGCTATTACGAGCAGTACTTC | 15 | TRBD1 | TRBJ2-7 | . | TRBV10-2
CASMKQAMNTEAFF | TGCGCCAGCATGAAACAGGCCATGAACACTGAAGCTTTCTTT | 14 | . | TRBJ1-1 | once | TRBV5-1
CASSVGIAGAFSSYNEQFF | TGTGCCAGCAGCGTAGGAATAGCGGGGGCGTTCAGCTCCTACAATGAGCAGTTCTTC | 19 | TRBD2 | TRBJ2-1 | . | TRBV9
CAISDQGSNYGYTF | TGTGCCATCAGTGACCAGGGATCGAACTATGGCTACACCTTC | 14 | . | TRBJ1-2 | . | TRBV10-3
CATSRVGPGSLQETQYF | TGTGCCACCAGCAGAGTCGGACCAGGGTCCTTGCAAGAGACCCAGTACTTC | 17 | . | TRBJ2-5 | . | TRBV15
CASSPLAGRPDTQYF | TGTGCCAGCTCACCCCTAGCGGGGAGGCCCGATACGCAGTATTTT | 15 | TRBD2 | TRBJ2-3 | . | TRBV18
CASSQDSRGSGANVLTF | TGTGCCAGCAGCCAAGATTCGCGGGGTAGTGGGGCCAACGTCCTGACTTTC | 17 | . | TRBJ2-6 | . | TRBV4-2
CASSTLVGSANEKLFF | TGTGCCAGTAGTACCTTAGTGGGCTCGGCTAATGAAAAACTGTTTTTT | 16 | . | TRBJ1-4 | . | TRBV19
CASSPQGAGNQPQHF | TGTGCCAGCTCACCACAGGGGGCAGGGAATCAGCCCCAGCATTTT | 15 | TRBD1 | TRBJ1-5 | . | TRBV18
CASSPRTGWGINEKLFF | TGTGCCAGCAGCCCGCGGACAGGGTGGGGGATTAATGAAAAACTGTTTTTT | 17 | TRBD1 | TRBJ1-4 | . | TRBV7-9
CASRRGLADPNEQFF | TGTGCCAGCAGACGGGGACTAGCGGACCCAAATGAGCAGTTCTTC | 15 | TRBD2 | TRBJ2-1 | . | TRBV28
CASSFGTGTLVYGYTF | TGTGCCAGCAGCTTCGGGACAGGGACTCTGGTCTATGGCTACACCTTC | 16 | TRBD1 | TRBJ1-2 | . | TRBV7-8
CSVALGGEKLFF | TGCAGCGTTGCCCTTGGAGGTGAAAAACTGTTTTTT | 12 | . | TRBJ1-4 | . | TRBV29-1
CASSHESQEKLFF | TGTGCCAGCAGCCACGAATCCCAGGAAAAACTGTTTTTT | 13 | . | TRBJ1-4 | few | TRBV14
CSVSGTGVFNEQFF | TGCAGCGTCAGTGGGACAGGGGTTTTCAATGAGCAGTTCTTC | 14 | TRBD1 | TRBJ2-1 | . | TRBV29-1
CASSPIKSSNQPQHF | TGTGCCAGCTCACCCATAAAGAGTAGCAATCAGCCCCAGCATTTT | 15 | . | TRBJ1-5 | . | TRBV18
CASSLRDLDEKLFF | TGTGCCAGCAGTTTGAGGGATTTGGATGAAAAACTGTTTTTT | 14 | . | TRBJ1-4 | . | TRBV28
CASSSPDRLKGAQHF | TGCGCCAGCAGCTCCCCGGACAGGCTCAAGGGGGCCCAGCATTTT | 15 | TRBD1 | TRBJ1-5 | . | TRBV5-1
CASSLWSEETQYF | TGTGCCAGCAGTTTGTGGTCAGAAGAGACCCAGTACTTC | 13 | . | TRBJ2-5 | . | TRBV28
CASSYRRGSTDTQYF | TGTGCCAGCAGTTACAGGCGGGGAAGCACAGATACGCAGTATTTT | 15 | . | TRBJ2-3 | . | TRBV6-5
CASSDSGTPNQPQHF | TGTGCCAGCAGCGACTCCGGGACACCCAATCAGCCCCAGCATTTT | 15 | . | TRBJ1-5 | . | TRBV5-6
CASSPTGNTGELFF | TGTGCCAGCTCACCAACAGGGAACACCGGGGAGCTGTTTTTT | 14 | . | TRBJ2-2 | . | TRBV18
CSVEDRGQSTGELFF | TGCAGCGTTGAAGATAGGGGACAGTCCACCGGGGAGCTGTTTTTT | 15 | TRBD1 | TRBJ2-2 | . | TRBV29-1
CATFRGTSGGAGTDTQYF | TGTGCCACCTTTCGAGGGACTAGCGGGGGGGCTGGCACAGATACGCAGTATTTT | 18 | TRBD2 | TRBJ2-3 | . | TRBV6-4
CASSFKQGYEQYF | TGTGCCAGCAGTTTCAAACAGGGATACGAGCAGTACTTC | 13 | . | TRBJ2-7 | . | TRBV6-7
CASSPLGGAGETQYF | TGTGCCAGCAGCCCCCTGGGGGGGGCAGGTGAGACCCAGTACTTC | 15 | . | TRBJ2-5 | . | TRBV7-6
CASSLGEFEQFF | TGTGCCAGCAGCTTAGGGGAGTTCGAGCAGTTCTTC | 12 | . | TRBJ2-1 | . | TRBV7-8
CASSPSTQGAFF | TGTGCCAGCAGCCCCAGTACTCAGGGAGCTTTCTTT | 12 | . | TRBJ1-1 | . | TRBV7-9
CASTYRGSNQPQHF | TGTGCCAGCACCTACAGGGGTAGCAATCAGCCCCAGCATTTT | 14 | TRBD1 | TRBJ1-5 | . | TRBV5-6
CASSYRGLGTYEQYF | TGTGCCAGCAGTTACCGGGGGTTGGGAACCTACGAGCAGTACTTC | 15 | . | TRBJ2-7 | once | TRBV6-5
CASSEMTGRNEKLFF | TGTGCCAGCAGTGAAATGACAGGGCGTAATGAAAAACTGTTTTTT | 15 | TRBD1 | TRBJ1-4 | . | TRBV6-1
CASSPTIPFQETQYF | TGTGCCAGCAGCCCAACTATACCCTTCCAAGAGACCCAGTACTTC | 15 | . | TRBJ2-5 | once | TRBV6-1
CASSRRTGEVTISYEQYF | TGTGCCAGCAGCCGCAGGACAGGGGAAGTTACGATCTCCTACGAGCAGTACTTC | 18 | TRBD1 | TRBJ2-7 | . | TRBV7-2
CASSTGTGPTEAFF | TGCGCCAGCAGCACGGGGACAGGACCCACTGAAGCTTTCTTT | 14 | TRBD1 | TRBJ1-1 | . | TRBV5-1
CASSPRTSGGTDTQYF | TGTGCCAGCTCACCTAGGACTAGCGGGGGCACAGATACGCAGTATTTT | 16 | TRBD2 | TRBJ2-3 | . | TRBV18
CSVEDSRGLAGDLHEQFF | TGCAGCGTTGAAGACTCAAGAGGACTAGCGGGGGACTTGCATGAGCAGTTCTTC | 18 | TRBD2 | TRBJ2-1 | . | TRBV29-1
CAWATGRGNTIYF | TGTGCCTGGGCGACAGGGAGGGGAAACACCATATATTTT | 13 | TRBD1 | TRBJ1-3 | . | TRBV30
CASSDSSGGANEQFF | TGTGCCAGCAGTGACTCTAGCGGGGGGGCAAATGAGCAGTTCTTC | 15 | TRBD2 | TRBJ2-1 | . | TRBV6-4
CASGRSGAYEQYF | TGTGCCAGCGGACGTAGCGGGGCCTACGAGCAGTACTTC | 13 | TRBD2 | TRBJ2-7 | few | TRBV9
CASSSRAVDTQYF | TGTGCCAGCAGCTCGCGGGCCGTAGATACGCAGTATTTT | 13 | . | TRBJ2-3 | . | TRBV7-2
CASSHSPGGTDTQYF | TGTGCCAGCAGCCATAGTCCGGGGGGCACAGATACGCAGTATTTT | 15 | . | TRBJ2-3 | . | TRBV14
CAWSRDRPSPPHF | TGTGCCTGGAGTCGCGACAGGCCTTCACCCCCCCACTTT | 13 | . | TRBJ1-6 | . | TRBV30
CASSIGQLSSGNTIYF | TGTGCCAGCAGTATAGGACAGTTGAGCTCTGGAAACACCATATATTTT | 16 | . | TRBJ1-3 | . | TRBV2
CASSPGTGGNSPLHF | TGTGCCAGCAGCCCCGGGACAGGGGGGAATTCACCCCTCCACTTT | 15 | TRBD1 | TRBJ1-6 | once | TRBV6-4
CASSYLTPTNTGELFF | TGTGCCAGCAGTTACTTGACACCTACGAACACCGGGGAGCTGTTTTTT | 16 | . | TRBJ2-2 | . | TRBV6-6
CASIEQGFGNTIYF | TGTGCCAGCATCGAGCAGGGGTTTGGAAACACCATATATTTT | 14 | . | TRBJ1-3 | . | TRBV28
CASSYNSGEKLFF | TGTGCCAGCAGTTATAACAGTGGAGAAAAACTGTTTTTT | 13 | . | TRBJ1-4 | . | TRBV6-5
CASSQEGPGQGAQYF | TGTGCCAGCAGCCAAGAAGGACCGGGACAGGGGGCCCAGTACTTC | 15 | TRBD1 | TRBJ2-5 | . | TRBV4-2
CASSMGQGARGYTF | TGTGCCAGCAGCATGGGACAGGGGGCGCGTGGCTACACCTTC | 14 | TRBD1 | TRBJ1-2 | few | TRBV5-6